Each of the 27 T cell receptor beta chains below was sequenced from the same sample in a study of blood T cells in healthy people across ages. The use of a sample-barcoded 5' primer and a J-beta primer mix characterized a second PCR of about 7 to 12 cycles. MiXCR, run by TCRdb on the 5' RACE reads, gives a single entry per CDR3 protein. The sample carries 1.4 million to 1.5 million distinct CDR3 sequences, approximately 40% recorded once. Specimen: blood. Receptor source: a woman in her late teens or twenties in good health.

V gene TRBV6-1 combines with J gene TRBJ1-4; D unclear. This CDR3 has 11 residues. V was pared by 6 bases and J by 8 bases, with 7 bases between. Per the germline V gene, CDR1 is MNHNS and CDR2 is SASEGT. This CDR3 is CASREKEKLFF. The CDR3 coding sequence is TGTGCCAGCAGAGAAAAGGAAAAACTGTTTTTT.

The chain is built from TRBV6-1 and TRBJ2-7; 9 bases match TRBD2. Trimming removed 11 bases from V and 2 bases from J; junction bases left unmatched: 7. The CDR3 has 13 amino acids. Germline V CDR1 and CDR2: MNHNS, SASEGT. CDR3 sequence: CARRSGSPYEQYF. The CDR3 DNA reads TGTGCCCGCCGTAGCGGGAGCCCCTACGAGCAGTACTTC.

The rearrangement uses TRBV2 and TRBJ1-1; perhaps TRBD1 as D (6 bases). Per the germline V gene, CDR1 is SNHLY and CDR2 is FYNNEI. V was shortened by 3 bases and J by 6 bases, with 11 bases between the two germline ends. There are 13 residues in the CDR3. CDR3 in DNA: TGTGCCAGCAGTGATTGGGACATCCCTGAAGCTTTCTTT. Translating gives CASSDWDIPEAFF.

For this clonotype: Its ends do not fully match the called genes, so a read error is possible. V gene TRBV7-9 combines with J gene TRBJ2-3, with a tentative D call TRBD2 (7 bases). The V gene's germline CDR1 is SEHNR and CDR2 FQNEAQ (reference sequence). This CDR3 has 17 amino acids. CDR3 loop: CASSLTRTGGRTDTRYF. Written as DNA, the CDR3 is TGTGCCAGCAGCTTAACCCGGACGGGGGGCCGCACAGATACGCGGTATTTT.

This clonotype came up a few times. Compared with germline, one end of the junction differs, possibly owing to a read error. Here the CDR3 DNA reads TGTGCCAGCAGCTTGGAGGGAGGGACCCAGTACTTC. It yields the protein CASSLEGGTQYF. The chain is built from TRBV5-1 and TRBJ2-3, with a weak D call TRBD2 (6 bases). The DNA end is a closer match to TRBJ2-5, so the J assignment may be wrong. Germline lookup yields CDR1 SGHRS and CDR2 YFSETQ. The CDR3 totals 12 residues.

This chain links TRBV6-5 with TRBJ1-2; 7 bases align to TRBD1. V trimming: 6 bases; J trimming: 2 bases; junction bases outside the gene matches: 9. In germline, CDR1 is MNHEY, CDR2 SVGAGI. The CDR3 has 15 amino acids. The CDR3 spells CASRKTGVLNYGYTF. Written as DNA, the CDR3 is TGTGCCAGCAGGAAAACAGGGGTCTTAAACTATGGCTACACCTTC.

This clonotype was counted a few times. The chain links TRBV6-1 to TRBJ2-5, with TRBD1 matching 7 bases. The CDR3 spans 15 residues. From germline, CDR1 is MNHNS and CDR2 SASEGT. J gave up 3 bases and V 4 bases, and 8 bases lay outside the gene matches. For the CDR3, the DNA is TGTGCCAGCAGTGCCCGGGACAGATTAGAAGAGACCCAGTACTTC. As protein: CASSARDRLEETQYF.

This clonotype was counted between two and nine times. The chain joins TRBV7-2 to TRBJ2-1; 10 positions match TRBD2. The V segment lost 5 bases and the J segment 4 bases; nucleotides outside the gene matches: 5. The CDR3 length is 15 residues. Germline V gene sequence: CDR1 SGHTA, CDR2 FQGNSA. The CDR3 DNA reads TGTGCCAGCAGCGGACAACTAGCGGGATACAATGAGCAGTTCTTC. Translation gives CASSGQLAGYNEQFF.

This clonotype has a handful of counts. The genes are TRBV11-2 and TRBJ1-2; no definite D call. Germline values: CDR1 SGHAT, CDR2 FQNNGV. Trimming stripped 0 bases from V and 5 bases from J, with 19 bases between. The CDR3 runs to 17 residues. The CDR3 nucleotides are TGTGCCAGCAGCTTAGACAGCCTCCCATTAGTAGGATATGGCTACACCTTC. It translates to CASSLDSLPLVGYGYTF. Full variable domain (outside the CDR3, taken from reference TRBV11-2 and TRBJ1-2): EAGVAQSPRYKIIEKRQSVAFWCNPISGHATLYWYQQILGQGPKLLIQFQNNGVVDDSQLPKDRFSAERLKGVDSTLKIQPAKLEDSAVYLCASSLDSLPLVGYGYTFGSGTRLTVV.

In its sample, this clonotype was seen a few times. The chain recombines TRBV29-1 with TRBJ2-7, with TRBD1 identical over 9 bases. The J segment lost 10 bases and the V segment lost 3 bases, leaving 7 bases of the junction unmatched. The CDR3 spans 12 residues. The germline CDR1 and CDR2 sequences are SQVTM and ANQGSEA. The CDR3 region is CSVDGDREEQYF. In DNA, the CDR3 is TGCAGCGTTGATGGGGACAGGGAAGAACAGTACTTC.

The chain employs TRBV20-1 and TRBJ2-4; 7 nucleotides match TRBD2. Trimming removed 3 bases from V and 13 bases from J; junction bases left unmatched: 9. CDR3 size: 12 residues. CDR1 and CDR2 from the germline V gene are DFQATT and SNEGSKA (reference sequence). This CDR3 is CSASLYGEGQYF. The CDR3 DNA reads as TGCAGTGCTAGTTTGTACGGGGAGGGGCAGTACTTC.

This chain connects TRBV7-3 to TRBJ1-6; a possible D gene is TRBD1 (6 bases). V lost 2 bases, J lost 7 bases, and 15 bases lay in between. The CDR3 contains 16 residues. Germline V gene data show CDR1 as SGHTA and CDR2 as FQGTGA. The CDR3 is CASSLWGVGTNSPLHF. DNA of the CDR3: TGTGCCAGCAGCTTATGGGGCGTCGGGACAAATTCACCCCTCCACTTT.

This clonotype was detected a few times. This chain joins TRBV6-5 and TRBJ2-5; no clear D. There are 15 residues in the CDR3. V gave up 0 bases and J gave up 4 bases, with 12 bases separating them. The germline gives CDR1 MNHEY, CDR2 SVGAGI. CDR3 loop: CASSYSGLIRETQYF. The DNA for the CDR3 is TGTGCCAGCAGTTACTCCGGCCTTATCCGAGAGACCCAGTACTTC.

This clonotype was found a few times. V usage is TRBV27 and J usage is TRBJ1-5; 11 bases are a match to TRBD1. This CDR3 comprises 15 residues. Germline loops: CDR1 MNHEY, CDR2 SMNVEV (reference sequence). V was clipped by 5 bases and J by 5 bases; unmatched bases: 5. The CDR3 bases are TGTGCCAGCAGTCCCTGGGACAGGGGGGATCAGCCCCAGCATTTT. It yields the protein CASSPWDRGDQPQHF.

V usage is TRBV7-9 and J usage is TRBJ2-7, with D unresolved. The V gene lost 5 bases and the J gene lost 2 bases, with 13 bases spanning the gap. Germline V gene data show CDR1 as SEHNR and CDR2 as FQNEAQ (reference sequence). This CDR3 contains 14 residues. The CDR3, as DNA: TGTGCCAGCAGCCCTCAACTCCAGGCCTACGAGCAGTACTTC. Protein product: CASSPQLQAYEQYF.

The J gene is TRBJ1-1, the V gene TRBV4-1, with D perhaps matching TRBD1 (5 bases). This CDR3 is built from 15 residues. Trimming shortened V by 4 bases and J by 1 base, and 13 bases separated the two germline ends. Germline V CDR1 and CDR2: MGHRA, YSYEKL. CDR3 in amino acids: CASSPPGGENTEAFF. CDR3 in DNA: TGCGCCAGCAGCCCCCCGGGGGGGGAGAACACTGAAGCTTTCTTT.

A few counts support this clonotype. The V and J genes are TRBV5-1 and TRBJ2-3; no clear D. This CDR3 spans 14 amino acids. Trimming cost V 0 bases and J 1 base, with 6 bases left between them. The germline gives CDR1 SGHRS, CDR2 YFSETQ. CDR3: CASSLVLGTDTQYF. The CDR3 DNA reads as TGCGCCAGCAGCTTGGTCCTAGGCACAGATACGCAGTATTTT.

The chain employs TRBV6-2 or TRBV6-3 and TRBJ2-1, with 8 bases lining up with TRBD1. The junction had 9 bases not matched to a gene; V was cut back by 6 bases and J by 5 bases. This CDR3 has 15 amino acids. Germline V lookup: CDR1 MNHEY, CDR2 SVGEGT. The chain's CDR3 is CASRTDRGGHNEQFF. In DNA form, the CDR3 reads TGTGCCAGCAGAACAGACAGGGGAGGACACAATGAGCAGTTCTTC.

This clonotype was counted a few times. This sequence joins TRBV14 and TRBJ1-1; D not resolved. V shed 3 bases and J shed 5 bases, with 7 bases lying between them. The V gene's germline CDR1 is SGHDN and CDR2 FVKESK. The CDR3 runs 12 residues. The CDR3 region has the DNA TGTGCCAGCAGCCAGCGTAGGACTGAAGCTTTCTTT. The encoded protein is CASSQRRTEAFF.

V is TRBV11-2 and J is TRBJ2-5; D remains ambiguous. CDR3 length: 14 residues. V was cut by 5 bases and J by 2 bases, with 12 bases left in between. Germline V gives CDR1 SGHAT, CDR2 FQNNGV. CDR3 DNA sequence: TGTGCCAGCAGCCCGGGCAGTGTACAAGAGACCCAGTACTTC. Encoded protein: CASSPGSVQETQYF.

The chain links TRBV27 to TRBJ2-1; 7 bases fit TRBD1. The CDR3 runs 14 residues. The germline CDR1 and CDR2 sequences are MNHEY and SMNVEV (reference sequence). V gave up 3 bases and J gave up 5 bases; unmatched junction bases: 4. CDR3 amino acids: CASSFRRGNNEQFF. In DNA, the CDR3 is TGTGCCAGCAGTTTTCGCAGGGGGAACAATGAGCAGTTCTTC.

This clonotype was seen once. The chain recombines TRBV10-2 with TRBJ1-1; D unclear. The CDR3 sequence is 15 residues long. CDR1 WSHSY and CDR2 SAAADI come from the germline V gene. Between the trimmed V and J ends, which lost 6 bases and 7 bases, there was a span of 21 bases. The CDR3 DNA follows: TGCGCCAGCAGGGTAGACATATCCGCTTTCTTTGAAGCTTTCTTT. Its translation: CASRVDISAFFEAFF.

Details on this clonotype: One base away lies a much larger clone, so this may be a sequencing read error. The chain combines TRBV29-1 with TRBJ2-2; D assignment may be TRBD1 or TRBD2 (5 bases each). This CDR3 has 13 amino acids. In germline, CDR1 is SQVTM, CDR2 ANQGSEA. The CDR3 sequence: CSMARGNTGEPFF. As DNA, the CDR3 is TGCAGCATGGCTAGGGGAAACACCGGGGAGCCGTTTTTT.

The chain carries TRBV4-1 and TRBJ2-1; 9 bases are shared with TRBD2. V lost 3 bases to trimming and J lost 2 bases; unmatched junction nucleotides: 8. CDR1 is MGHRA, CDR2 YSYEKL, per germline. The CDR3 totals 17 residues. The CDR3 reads CASSQAPTSGPYNEQFF. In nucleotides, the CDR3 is TGCGCCAGCAGCCAGGCCCCAACTAGCGGGCCCTACAATGAGCAGTTCTTC.

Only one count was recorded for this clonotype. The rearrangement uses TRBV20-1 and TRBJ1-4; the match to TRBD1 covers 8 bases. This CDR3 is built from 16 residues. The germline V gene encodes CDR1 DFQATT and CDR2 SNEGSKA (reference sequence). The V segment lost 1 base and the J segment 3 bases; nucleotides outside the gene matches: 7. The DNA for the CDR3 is TGCAGTGCTAGAGGGACAGGGCGAGGCTCTAATGAAAAACTGTTTTTT. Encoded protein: CSARGTGRGSNEKLFF.

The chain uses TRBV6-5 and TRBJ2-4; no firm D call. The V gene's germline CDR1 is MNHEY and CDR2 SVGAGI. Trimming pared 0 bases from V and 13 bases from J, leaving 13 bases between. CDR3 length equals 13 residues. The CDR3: CASSYSNRHGQYF. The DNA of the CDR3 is TGTGCCAGCAGTTACTCGAACCGACACGGGCAGTACTTC.

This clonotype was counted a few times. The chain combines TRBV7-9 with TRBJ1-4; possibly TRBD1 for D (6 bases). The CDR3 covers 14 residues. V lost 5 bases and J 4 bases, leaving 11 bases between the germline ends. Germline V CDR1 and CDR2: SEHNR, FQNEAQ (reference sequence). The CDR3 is CASSPGDGNEKLFF. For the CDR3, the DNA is TGTGCCAGCAGCCCAGGGGATGGTAATGAAAAACTGTTTTTT.